Following are 32 T cell receptor beta chains from one sample sequenced in a study of regulatory T cells in long-lasting Graves disease. Sample time point: newly diagnosed GD, antithyroid drugs for less than 3 months. PBMCs provided the RNA from which the TCR library was made. For TCR beta, libraries came from iRepertoire HTBI primers and Arm-PCR of CDR3 regions. TCRdb recomputed calls from the multiplex PCR reads with MiXCR, one row per CDR3 protein. The data contain under 300,000 distinct CDR3 sequences, under 20% of them singletons. These sequences were also reported in another study, on T cells in Graves' hyperthyroidism and ophthalmopathy.

Sample: peripheral blood mononuclear cells (PBMCs), taken at new diagnosis, from a patient treated with antithyroid drugs. Every receptor here comes from a woman aged 25 to 39 with Graves disease.

Concerning this clonotype: A much larger clone is a single base away; this may be a read error. The chain is built from TRBV28 and TRBJ2-7; maybe TRBD2 (5 bases). CDR1 MDHEN and CDR2 SYDVKM come from the germline V gene. The CDR3 consists of 15 residues. Trimming removed 7 bases at V and 1 base at J, with 17 bases between. CDR3 sequence (DNA): TGTGCCAGCACCCCGGGCGGTAGCGAGTCCTACGAGCAGTACTTC. The encoded protein is CASTPGGSESYEQYF.

This clonotype was picked up a small number of times. The chain links TRBV6-1 to TRBJ2-2; TRBD1 agrees at 12 bases. CDR1 is MNHNS, CDR2 SASEGT, per germline. The CDR3 is 17 amino acids. After removal of 5 bases from V and 0 bases from J, the junction contained 4 bases not matched to a gene. CDR3 DNA: TGTGCCAGCAGTACCGGGACAGGGGGCGCGAACACCGGGGAGCTGTTTTTT. It encodes CASSTGTGGANTGELFF.

This clonotype was seen repeatedly, ten times or more. This sequence joins TRBV29-1 and TRBJ1-1; D is undetermined. Deletions cut 6 bases from V and 0 bases from J, with 8 bases between. The CDR3 has 12 amino acids. Germline CDR1 reads SQVTM; CDR2 reads ANQGSEA. Here the CDR3 DNA reads TGCAGCGTGACGGCACTGAACACTGAAGCTTTCTTT. The encoded protein is CSVTALNTEAFF.

This clonotype was observed at least ten times. The rearrangement uses TRBV20-1 and TRBJ2-1; 8 bases map to TRBD1. The CDR3 length is 15 residues. Germline V gives CDR1 DFQATT, CDR2 SNEGSKA (reference sequence). The ends lost 3 bases at V and 3 bases at J; junction bases unmatched: 7. The CDR3 DNA sequence: TGCAGTGCTAGTCCAGGACAGGGATTCTACAATGAGCAGTTCTTC. As protein: CSASPGQGFYNEQFF.

The chain links TRBV11-2 to TRBJ2-1; 8 positions agree with TRBD2. J lost 0 bases, V lost 6 bases, and 4 bases had no gene match. The CDR3 covers 15 residues. CDR1 and CDR2 (germline): SGHAT, FQNNGV. The CDR3 region has the DNA TGTGCCAGCAGTTCCGGGACTAGCTCCTACAATGAGCAGTTCTTC. Translation: CASSSGTSSYNEQFF.

The genes are TRBV2 and TRBJ1-6; TRBD1 might be the D (6 bases). The CDR3 length is 17 residues. In germline, CDR1 is SNHLY, CDR2 FYNNEI. V lost 5 bases and J 7 bases, leaving 21 bases between the germline ends. The CDR3 sequence is CASSLERILRGNSPLHF. CDR3 nucleotides: TGTGCCAGCAGTCTAGAAAGGATCCTCAGGGGCAATTCACCCCTCCACTTT.

This clonotype was detected ten times or more. The rearrangement uses TRBV7-9 and TRBJ2-1; 7 positions match TRBD2. Trimming at V came to 1 base and at J to 7 bases, leaving 13 bases not matched to a gene. CDR3 length equals 17 residues. In germline, CDR1 is SEHNR, CDR2 FQNEAQ (reference sequence). CDR3 region: CASSLDPGRGYENEQFF. CDR3 coding DNA: TGTGCCAGCAGCTTAGATCCCGGGCGGGGGTATGAGAATGAGCAGTTCTTC. The variable domain in full, completed from reference TRBV7-9 and TRBJ2-1, reads DTGVSQNPRHKITKRGQNVTFRCDPISEHNRLYWYRQTLGQGPEFLTYFQNEAQLEKSRLLSDRFSAERPKGSFSTLEIQRTEQGDSAMYLCASSLDPGRGYENEQFFGPGTRLTVL.

In its sample, this clonotype was seen many times. This CDR3 is CATSRSGTHSGNTIYF. CDR3 DNA: TGTGCCACCAGCAGATCCGGGACGCACTCTGGAAACACCATATATTTT. This chain uses TRBV15 with TRBJ1-3, with D possibly being TRBD1 (5 bases). Between the trimmed V and J ends, which lost 2 bases and 0 bases, there was a span of 11 bases. The CDR3 extends over 16 amino acids. Germline V gene lookup returns CDR1 LNHNV and CDR2 YYDKDF (reference sequence).

This clonotype was seen ten or more times. The rearrangement uses TRBV7-2 and TRBJ2-3; D ambiguous. Germline V CDR1 and CDR2: SGHTA, FQGNSA. V was pared by 6 bases and J by 2 bases, with 18 bases between. The CDR3 is 16 residues long. CDR3 region: CASSSDSMTLTDTQYF. Here the CDR3 DNA reads TGTGCCAGCAGTTCAGACTCGATGACCCTCACAGATACGCAGTATTTT.

This clonotype was picked up many times. The rearrangement joins TRBV2 to TRBJ1-2, with TRBD1 as a possible D gene (6 bases). V lost 4 bases and J lost 7, with 19 bases in between. CDR1 and CDR2 from the germline V gene are SNHLY and FYNNEI. This CDR3 has 15 residues. CDR3: CASSAFGGRPSGYTF. The CDR3 DNA reads as TGTGCCAGCAGTGCTTTCGGGGGGCGCCCGTCTGGCTACACCTTC.

The chain employs TRBV5-1 and TRBJ1-6; D is undetermined. The CDR3 spans 14 residues. CDR1 SGHRS and CDR2 YFSETQ come from the germline V gene. The V gene lost 1 base and the J gene lost 6 bases, with 8 bases spanning the gap. The CDR3 sequence is CASSLLGGNSPLHF. In nucleotides, the CDR3 is TGCGCCAGCAGCTTGTTAGGCGGTAATTCACCCCTCCACTTT.

This clonotype came up many times. For the CDR3, the DNA is TGTGCCAGCAGTACCTGGACGGACCAAGAGACCCAGTACTTC. This sequence encodes CASSTWTDQETQYF. The J gene is TRBJ2-5, the V gene TRBV12-3 or TRBV12-4; D call uncertain. The CDR3 contains 14 residues. Trimming removed 5 bases from V and 0 bases from J, with 10 bases in between.

This clonotype has more than one count but fewer than ten. V gene TRBV6-4 combines with J gene TRBJ1-4; TRBD1 is a possible D gene (6 bases). The germline gives CDR1 MRHNA, CDR2 SNTAGT. Trimming left V 6 bases short and J 4 bases short, with 12 bases between. This CDR3 is 14 amino acids long. The CDR3 reads CASRNREGNEKLFF. Here the CDR3 DNA reads TGTGCCAGCAGGAACAGGGAAGGTAATGAAAAACTGTTTTTT.

This clonotype was found many times. The V gene is TRBV12-5, the J gene TRBJ1-1; D is unclear. V was cut by 0 bases and J by 1 base, with 12 bases left in between. Looked up from germline, CDR1 is LGHNT and CDR2 is FRNRAP. CDR3 length: 16 amino acids. This CDR3 is CASGLVLGGRNTEAFF. Here the CDR3 DNA reads TGTGCTAGTGGTTTGGTACTTGGAGGCCGGAACACTGAAGCTTTCTTT. The variable domain in full, with the rest retrieved from reference TRBV12-5 and TRBJ1-1, is DARVTQTPRHKVTEMGQEVTMRCQPILGHNTVFWYRQTMMQGLELLAYFRNRAPLDDSGMPKDRFSAEMPDATLATLKIQPSEPRDSAVYFCASGLVLGGRNTEAFFGQGTRLTVV.

This clonotype was picked up a small number of times. V usage is TRBV12-3 or TRBV12-4 and J usage is TRBJ2-5; possible D gene TRBD1, 5 bases. The CDR3 is made up of 13 amino acids. Trimming stripped 6 bases from V and 3 bases from J, with 11 bases between. The CDR3 is CASSTDRKETQYF. CDR3 DNA: TGTGCCAGCAGCACAGACAGAAAAGAGACCCAGTACTTC.

This clonotype was counted at least ten times. The chain uses TRBV27 and TRBJ2-7; D possibly corresponds to TRBD2 (7 bases). The V and J ends lost 3 bases and 4 bases respectively, with 16 bases between them. The CDR3 sequence is 15 residues long. The germline V gene encodes CDR1 MNHEY and CDR2 SMNVEV (reference sequence). The CDR3 DNA sequence: TGTGCCAGCAGTTTTATTGCGGGGGCTCTTTACGAGCAGTACTTC. Protein: CASSFIAGALYEQYF.

This clonotype was observed once. The V gene is TRBV9, the J gene TRBJ2-3, with 8 bases aligning to TRBD2. The junction had 15 bases not matched to a gene; V was cut back by 0 bases and J by 3 bases. The germline gives CDR1 SGDLS, CDR2 YYNGEE. The CDR3 totals 19 residues. The CDR3 spells CASSVALRGRGGLTDTQYF. Here the CDR3 DNA reads TGTGCCAGCAGCGTAGCGCTTCGGGGTCGGGGGGGCCTGACAGATACGCAGTATTTT.

At least ten counts were recorded for this clonotype. The chain joins TRBV20-1 to TRBJ2-7, with D maybe TRBD1 (5 bases). CDR3 length equals 15 residues. The V end lost 3 bases, the J end lost 0 bases, and 15 bases lay between the germline ends. Per the germline V gene, CDR1 is DFQATT and CDR2 is SNEGSKA (reference sequence). Written as DNA, the CDR3 is TGCAGTGCTAGTAGTTTAACAGGTAGCTCCTACGAGCAGTACTTC. Its protein product is CSASSLTGSSYEQYF.

The rearrangement links TRBV20-1 to TRBJ2-3, with 10 nucleotides matching TRBD2. The ends lost 5 bases at V and 6 bases at J; junction bases unmatched: 14. The CDR3 has 16 residues. CDR1 DFQATT and CDR2 SNEGSKA come from the germline V gene (reference sequence). The CDR3 DNA is TGCAGTGCTCCTTCAAGTGGTACTAGCGGGGTGGATACGCAGTATTTT. It specifies CSAPSSGTSGVDTQYF.

The rearrangement uses TRBV6-1 and TRBJ2-1; 8 bases map to TRBD2. The CDR3 totals 14 residues. V shed 8 bases, J shed 6 bases, and the junction held 9 bases outside the gene matches. Germline V gene lookup returns CDR1 MNHNS and CDR2 SASEGT. CDR3 residues: CASCLAGLSNEQFF. The DNA for the CDR3 is TGTGCCAGCTGCTTAGCGGGGCTAAGCAATGAGCAGTTCTTC.

This clonotype was observed many times. J is TRBJ1-2 and V is TRBV18, with 7 bases fitting TRBD1. This CDR3 region has 15 residues. In germline, CDR1 is KGHSH, CDR2 LQKENI. V gave up 5 bases and J gave up 8 bases; unmatched junction bases: 14. The CDR3 sequence: CASSWIKGGAGGYTF. For the CDR3, the DNA is TGTGCCAGCTCATGGATCAAAGGGGGCGCGGGAGGCTACACCTTC.

This clonotype was seen ten or more times. This sequence joins TRBV19 and TRBJ1-4, with 7 bases identical to TRBD1. Germline V lookup: CDR1 LNHDA, CDR2 SQIVND (reference sequence). CDR3 length equals 16 residues. Losses at the gene ends were 4 bases for V and 0 bases for J; bases not matched to a gene: 5. DNA of the CDR3: TGTGCCAGTAGTAAGGGACAGACCGCAACTAATGAAAAACTGTTTTTT. Its protein product is CASSKGQTATNEKLFF.

There are many counts of this clonotype. V is TRBV7-8 and J is TRBJ2-7; 7 nucleotides line up with TRBD1. The CDR3 is 15 residues long. Looked up from germline, CDR1 is SGHVS and CDR2 is FQNEAQ. Trimming at V came to 5 bases and at J to 5 bases, leaving 12 bases not matched to a gene. CDR3 residues: CASSPRDSPRNEQYF. Here the CDR3 DNA reads TGTGCCAGCAGCCCCCGGGACAGCCCTCGGAACGAGCAGTACTTC.

This CDR3 is CSASGGDAYEQYF. CDR3 nucleotide sequence: TGCAGTGCTAGCGGGGGGGATGCCTACGAGCAGTACTTC. The J gene is TRBJ2-7, the V gene TRBV20-1; 8 nucleotides agree with TRBD2. The CDR3 extends over 13 amino acids. CDR1 and CDR2 from the germline V gene are DFQATT and SNEGSKA (reference sequence). V lost 3 bases to trimming and J lost 2 bases; unmatched junction nucleotides: 3.

This clonotype was counted many times. The gene calls are TRBV4-1 and TRBJ2-7; possible D gene TRBD1, 6 bases. V lost 3 bases and J lost 1, with 13 bases in between. CDR1 and CDR2 (germline): MGHRA, YSYEKL. The CDR3 spans 15 residues. CDR3 DNA sequence: TGCGCCAGCAGCCACCGGGACACCCTATCCTACGAGCAGTACTTC. Its protein is CASSHRDTLSYEQYF.

This clonotype was recorded at least ten times. V gene TRBV27 combines with J gene TRBJ1-1, with a possible D match to TRBD1 (6 bases). V was cut by 8 bases and J by 4 bases, with 17 bases left in between. Germline lookup yields CDR1 MNHEY and CDR2 SMNVEV (reference sequence). CDR3 length equals 14 residues. The CDR3 bases are TGTGCCAGCGGGGGAGACACAGGGCTCACTGAAGCTTTCTTT. Translating gives CASGGDTGLTEAFF.

This clonotype was observed at least ten times. The chain recombines TRBV6-1 with TRBJ1-3, with D perhaps matching TRBD1 (5 bases). CDR1 is MNHNS and CDR2 is SASEGT in the germline V gene. The V end lost 6 bases, the J end lost 8 bases, and 17 bases lay between the germline ends. This CDR3 is 14 amino acids long. As DNA, the CDR3 is TGTGCCAGCAGGGTAGACAGACTTGGGTACACCATATATTTT. Translation gives CASRVDRLGYTIYF.

This clonotype was seen a few times. The CDR3 DNA sequence: TGCAGTGCTCCGGACCCACGGAACTACGAGCAGTACTTC. Protein product: CSAPDPRNYEQYF. This sequence joins TRBV20-1 and TRBJ2-7; D remains ambiguous. This CDR3 is 13 amino acids long. Germline V gene sequence: CDR1 DFQATT, CDR2 SNEGSKA (reference sequence). Trimming took off 5 bases at V and 3 bases at J, with 14 bases between the two ends.

This clonotype was found many times. The chain recombines TRBV3-1 with TRBJ1-2; 7 bases agree with TRBD1. V shed 3 bases and J 2 bases; nucleotides not matched to a gene: 3. The CDR3 loop spans 14 amino acids. From germline, CDR1 is LGHDT and CDR2 YNNKEL (reference sequence). The CDR3 DNA follows: TGTGCCAGCAGCCAGGACAGGCTCAACTATGGCTACACCTTC. It specifies CASSQDRLNYGYTF.

In regard to this clonotype: With only one base between it and a far larger clone, this is likely a read error. The chain has TRBV11-2 and TRBJ2-4, with D possibly being TRBD1 (5 bases). This CDR3 has 12 residues. V gave up 7 bases and J gave up 13 bases, with 17 bases separating them. Germline V gene data show CDR1 as SGHAT and CDR2 as FQNNGV. The CDR3 coding sequence is TGTGCCAGCACCGTACTGGACAATGAGCAGTACTTC. Translated: CASTVLDNEQYF.

This clonotype was found many times. The V call is TRBV7-9, the J call TRBJ1-1, with a tentative D call TRBD1 (5 bases). Trimming shortened V by 5 bases and J by 4 bases, and 11 bases separated the two germline ends. The length of the CDR3 is 13 residues. Germline V CDR1 and CDR2: SEHNR, FQNEAQ (reference sequence). The CDR3 spells CASSAAGATEAFF. The DNA for the CDR3 is TGTGCCAGCAGCGCTGCCGGGGCCACTGAAGCTTTCTTT. Using reference TRBV7-9 and TRBJ1-1 for the parts outside the CDR3, the full variable domain is DTGVSQNPRHKITKRGQNVTFRCDPISEHNRLYWYRQTLGQGPEFLTYFQNEAQLEKSRLLSDRFSAERPKGSFSTLEIQRTEQGDSAMYLCASSAAGATEAFFGQGTRLTVV.

Concerning this clonotype: One junction end disagrees with the germline gene, perhaps due to a read error. The DNA for the CDR3 is TGTGCCTGCAGCTTAGGGGGGTCCTACGAGCAGTACTTC. It codes for CACSLGGSYEQYF. The chain combines TRBV7-9 with TRBJ2-7, with D tentatively TRBD1 or TRBD2 (6 bases each). The CDR3 consists of 13 residues. The germline gives CDR1 SEHNR, CDR2 FQNEAQ (reference sequence).